A single TCR beta chain is shown here with its context. Trimming removed 5 bases from V and 7 bases from J, with 14 bases in between. Germline V gene sequence: CDR1 SEHNR, CDR2 FQNEAQ (reference sequence). This CDR3 contains 13 residues. This sample is part of a study of blood T cell repertoires in COVID-19. Libraries were prepared by immunoSEQ multiplex PCR; TCRdb keeps only in-frame clonotypes and omits some of them. The sample includes around 190,000 clones, around 83% of them seen just once. The sequenced sample consisted of peripheral blood. The chain uses TRBV7-9 and TRBJ1-1, with TRBD1 as a possible D gene (5 bases). The receptor's source is a human donor in a cohort sampled during active COVID-19. CDR3 loop: CASSPTGRVEAFF. CDR3 DNA sequence: TGTGCCAGCAGCCCTACAGGAAGAGTTGAAGCTTTCTTT. Supplemented by reference TRBV7-9 and TRBJ1-1, the full variable domain reads DTGVSQNPRHKITKRGQNVTFRCDPISEHNRLYWYRQTLGQGPEFLTYFQNEAQLEKSRLLSDRFSAERPKGSFSTLEIQRTEQGDSAMYLCASSPTGRVEAFFGQGTRLTVV.